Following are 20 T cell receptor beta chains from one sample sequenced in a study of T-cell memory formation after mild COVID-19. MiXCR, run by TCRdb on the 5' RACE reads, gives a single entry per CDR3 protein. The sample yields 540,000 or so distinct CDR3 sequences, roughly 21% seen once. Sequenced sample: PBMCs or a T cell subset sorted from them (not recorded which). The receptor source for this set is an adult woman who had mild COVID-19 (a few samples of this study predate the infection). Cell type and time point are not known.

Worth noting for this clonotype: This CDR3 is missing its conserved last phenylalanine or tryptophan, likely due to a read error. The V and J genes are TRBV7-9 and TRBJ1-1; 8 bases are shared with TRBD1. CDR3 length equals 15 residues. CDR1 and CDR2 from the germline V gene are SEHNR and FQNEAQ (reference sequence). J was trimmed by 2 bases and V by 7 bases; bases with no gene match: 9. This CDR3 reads CASTPSGTGNTEAFL. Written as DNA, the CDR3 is TGTGCCAGCACTCCTTCCGGGACAGGCAACACTGAAGCTTTCCTT.

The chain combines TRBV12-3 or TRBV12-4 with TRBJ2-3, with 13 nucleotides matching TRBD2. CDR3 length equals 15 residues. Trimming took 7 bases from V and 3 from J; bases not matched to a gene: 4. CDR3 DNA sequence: TGTGCCAGCACCCGACTAGCGGGGGGAACAGATACGCAGTATTTT. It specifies CASTRLAGGTDTQYF.

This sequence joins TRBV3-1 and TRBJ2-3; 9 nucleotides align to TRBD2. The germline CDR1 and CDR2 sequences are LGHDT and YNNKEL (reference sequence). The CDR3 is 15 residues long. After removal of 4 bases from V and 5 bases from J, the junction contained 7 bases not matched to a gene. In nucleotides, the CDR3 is TGTGCCAGCAGCCGGGAGCGGGGGGCGGGAGATACGCAGTATTTT. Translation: CASSRERGAGDTQYF.

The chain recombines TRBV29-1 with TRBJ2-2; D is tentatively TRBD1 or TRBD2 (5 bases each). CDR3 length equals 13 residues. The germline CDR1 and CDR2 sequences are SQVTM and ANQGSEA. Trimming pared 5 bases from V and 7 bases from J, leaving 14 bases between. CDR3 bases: TGCAGCGTTAGCCGGGACGCCAACGGGGAGCTGTTTTTT. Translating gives CSVSRDANGELFF.

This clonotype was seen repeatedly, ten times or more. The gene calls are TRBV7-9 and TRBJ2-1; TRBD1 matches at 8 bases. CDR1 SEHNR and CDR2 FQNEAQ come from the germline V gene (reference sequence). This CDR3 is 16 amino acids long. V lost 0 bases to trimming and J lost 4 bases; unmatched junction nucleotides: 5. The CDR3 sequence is CASSLAGTGGYNEQFF. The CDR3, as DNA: TGTGCCAGCAGCTTAGCGGGGACAGGCGGGTACAATGAGCAGTTCTTC.

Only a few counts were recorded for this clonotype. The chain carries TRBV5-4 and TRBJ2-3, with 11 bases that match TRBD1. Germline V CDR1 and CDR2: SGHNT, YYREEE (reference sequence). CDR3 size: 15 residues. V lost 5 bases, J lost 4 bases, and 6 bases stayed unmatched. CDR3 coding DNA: TGTGCCAGCAGTCCGGACAGGGGGCGCGCAGATACGCAGTATTTT. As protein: CASSPDRGRADTQYF.

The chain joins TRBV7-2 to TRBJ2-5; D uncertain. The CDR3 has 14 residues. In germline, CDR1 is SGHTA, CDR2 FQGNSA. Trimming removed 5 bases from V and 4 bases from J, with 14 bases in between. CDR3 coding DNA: TGTGCCAGCAGCCCATCTACCAGACGAGAGACCCAGTACTTC. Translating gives CASSPSTRRETQYF.

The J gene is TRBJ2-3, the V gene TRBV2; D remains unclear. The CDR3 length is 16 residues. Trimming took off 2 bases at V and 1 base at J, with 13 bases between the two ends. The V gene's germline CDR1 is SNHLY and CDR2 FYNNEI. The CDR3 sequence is CASSELSTPGTDTQYF. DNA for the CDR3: TGTGCCAGCAGTGAACTCTCGACTCCTGGCACAGATACGCAGTATTTT.

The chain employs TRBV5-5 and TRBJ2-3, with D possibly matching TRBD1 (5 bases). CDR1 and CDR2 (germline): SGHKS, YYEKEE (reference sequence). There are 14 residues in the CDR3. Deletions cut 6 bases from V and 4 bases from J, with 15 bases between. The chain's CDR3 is CASKRVGLADTQYF. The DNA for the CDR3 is TGTGCCAGCAAGAGAGTGGGGCTGGCAGATACGCAGTATTTT.

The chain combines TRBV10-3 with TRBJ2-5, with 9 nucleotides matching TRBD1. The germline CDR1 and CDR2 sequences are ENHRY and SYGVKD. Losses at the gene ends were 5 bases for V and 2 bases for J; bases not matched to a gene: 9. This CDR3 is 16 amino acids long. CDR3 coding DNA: TGTGCCATCAGTCCCCGATTGGACAGGGGACAAGAGACCCAGTACTTC. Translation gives CAISPRLDRGQETQYF.

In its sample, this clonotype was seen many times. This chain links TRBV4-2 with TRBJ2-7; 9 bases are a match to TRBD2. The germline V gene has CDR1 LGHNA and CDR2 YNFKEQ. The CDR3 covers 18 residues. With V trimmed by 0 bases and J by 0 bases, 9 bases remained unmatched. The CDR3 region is CASSQDRGGLANSYEQYF. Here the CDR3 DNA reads TGTGCCAGCAGCCAAGATAGGGGAGGACTAGCGAACTCCTACGAGCAGTACTTC.

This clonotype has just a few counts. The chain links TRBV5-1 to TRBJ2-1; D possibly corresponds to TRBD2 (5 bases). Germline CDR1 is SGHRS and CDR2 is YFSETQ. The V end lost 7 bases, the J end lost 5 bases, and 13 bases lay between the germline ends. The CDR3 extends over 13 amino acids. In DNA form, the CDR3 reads TGCGCCAGCCGCGAGGGCCCAAACAATGAGCAGTTCTTC. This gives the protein CASREGPNNEQFF. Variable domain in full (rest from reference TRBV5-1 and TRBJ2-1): KAGVTQTPRYLIKTRGQQVTLSCSPISGHRSVSWYQQTPGQGLQFLFEYFSETQRNKGNFPGRFSGRQFSNSRSEMNVSTLELGDSALYLCASREGPNNEQFFGPGTRLTVL.

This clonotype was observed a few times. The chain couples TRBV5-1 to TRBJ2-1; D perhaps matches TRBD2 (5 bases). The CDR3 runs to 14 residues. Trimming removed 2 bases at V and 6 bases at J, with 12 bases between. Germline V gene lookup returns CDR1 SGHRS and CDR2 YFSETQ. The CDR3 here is CASSFTLGANEQFF. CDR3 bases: TGCGCCAGCAGCTTCACTCTGGGAGCCAATGAGCAGTTCTTC. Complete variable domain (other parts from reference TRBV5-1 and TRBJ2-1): KAGVTQTPRYLIKTRGQQVTLSCSPISGHRSVSWYQQTPGQGLQFLFEYFSETQRNKGNFPGRFSGRQFSNSRSEMNVSTLELGDSALYLCASSFTLGANEQFFGPGTRLTVL.

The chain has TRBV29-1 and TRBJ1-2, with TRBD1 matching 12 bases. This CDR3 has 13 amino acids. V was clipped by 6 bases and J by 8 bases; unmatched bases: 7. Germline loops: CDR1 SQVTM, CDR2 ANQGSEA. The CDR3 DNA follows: TGCAGCGTGGGGACAGGGGGCATGCGAGGCTACACCTTC. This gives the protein CSVGTGGMRGYTF.

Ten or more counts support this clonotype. CDR3 amino acids: CASSSQGYGELFF. The CDR3 DNA reads as TGTGCCAGCAGCTCACAGGGTTACGGGGAGCTGTTTTTT. The chain couples TRBV7-9 to TRBJ2-2; D is possibly TRBD1 (6 bases). Trimming cost V 4 bases and J 7 bases, with 10 bases left between them. The CDR3 sequence is 13 residues long. Germline CDR1 and CDR2: SEHNR and FQNEAQ (reference sequence). The variable domain in full, completed from reference TRBV7-9 and TRBJ2-2, reads DTGVSQNPRHKITKRGQNVTFRCDPISEHNRLYWYRQTLGQGPEFLTYFQNEAQLEKSRLLSDRFSAERPKGSFSTLEIQRTEQGDSAMYLCASSSQGYGELFFGEGSRLTVL.

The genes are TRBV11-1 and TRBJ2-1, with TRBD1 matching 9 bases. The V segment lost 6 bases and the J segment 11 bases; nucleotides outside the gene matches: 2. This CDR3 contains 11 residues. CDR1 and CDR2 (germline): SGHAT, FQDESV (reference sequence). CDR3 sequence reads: CASRDRGQQFF. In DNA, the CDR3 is TGTGCCAGCAGGGACAGGGGCCAGCAGTTCTTC.

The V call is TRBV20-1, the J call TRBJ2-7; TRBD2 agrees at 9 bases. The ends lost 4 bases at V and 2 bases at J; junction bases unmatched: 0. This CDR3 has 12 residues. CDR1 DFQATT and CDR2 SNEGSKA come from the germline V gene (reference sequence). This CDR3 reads CSATSGTYEQYF. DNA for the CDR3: TGCAGTGCTACTAGCGGGACCTACGAGCAGTACTTC.

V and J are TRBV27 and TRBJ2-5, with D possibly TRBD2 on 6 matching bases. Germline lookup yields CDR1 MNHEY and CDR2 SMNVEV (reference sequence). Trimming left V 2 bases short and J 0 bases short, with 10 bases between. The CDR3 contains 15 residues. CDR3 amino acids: CASSLAGKYQETQYF. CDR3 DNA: TGTGCCAGCAGTTTAGCGGGGAAGTACCAAGAGACCCAGTACTTC.

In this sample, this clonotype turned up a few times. The CDR3 coding sequence is TGTGCCAGCAGCCAGTCGGGGTTCGATACGCAGTATTTT. This gives the protein CASSQSGFDTQYF. The chain employs TRBV7-2 and TRBJ2-3, with D perhaps TRBD2 (5 bases). Germline V lookup: CDR1 SGHTA, CDR2 FQGNSA. Trimming shortened V by 5 bases and J by 6 bases, and 12 bases separated the two germline ends. This CDR3 contains 13 residues.

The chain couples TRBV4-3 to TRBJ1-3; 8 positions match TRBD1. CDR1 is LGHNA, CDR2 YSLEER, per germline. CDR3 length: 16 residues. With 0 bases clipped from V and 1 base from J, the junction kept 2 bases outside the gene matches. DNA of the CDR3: TGCGCCAGCAGCCAAGATTACAGGGGGTCTGGAAACACCATATATTTT. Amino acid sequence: CASSQDYRGSGNTIYF.